The 15 T cell receptor beta chains reported below all come from one sample, sequenced in a study of identical twins. TCRdb re-called the 5' RACE reads through MiXCR, storing one row per CDR3 protein. The sample yields roughly 230,000 distinct CDR3 sequences, roughly 8% seen once. The same sample was also studied in work on yellow fever vaccine responses in identical twins.

The sequenced material came from CD8+ T cells sorted from blood. All receptors come from a woman in her late teens or twenties in good health.

As regards this clonotype: Possible read error: a much larger clone is one base away. The V and J genes are TRBV20-1 and TRBJ2-3, with TRBD2 matching over 9 bases. Germline V gene data show CDR1 as DFQATT and CDR2 as SNEGSKA (reference sequence). CDR3 length: 15 amino acids. The CDR3 sequence is CGARDRLAEGTTQYF. The CDR3 DNA reads TGCGGTGCTAGAGACAGACTAGCGGAGGGCACTACGCAGTATTTT.

This clonotype was seen ten or more times. The V call is TRBV7-8, the J call TRBJ2-1; tentatively, D is TRBD1 (5 bases). The V gene's germline CDR1 is SGHVS and CDR2 FQNEAQ. The CDR3 extends over 16 amino acids. The V gene lost 1 base and the J gene lost 5 bases, with 15 bases spanning the gap. For the CDR3, the DNA is TGTGCCAGCAGCTTAGTTTTGGACAAGTGGAACAATGAGCAGTTCTTC. It specifies CASSLVLDKWNNEQFF.

This clonotype was seen only a few times. The DNA of the CDR3 is TGTGCCAGCAGCGATAGACAGTCCCAAGAGACCCAGTACTTC. It codes for CASSDRQSQETQYF. V and J are TRBV25-1 and TRBJ2-5, with a weak D call TRBD1 (5 bases). Germline-derived CDR1 and CDR2 are MGHDK and SYGVNS. The CDR3 has 14 residues. V lost 6 bases, J lost 1 base, and 12 bases lay in between.

This clonotype turned up a few times. The chain couples TRBV5-6 to TRBJ2-1; no firm D call. This CDR3 has 13 amino acids. The V end lost 2 bases, the J end lost 5 bases, and 8 bases lay between the germline ends. Germline V gene lookup returns CDR1 SGHDT and CDR2 YYEEEE. DNA for the CDR3: TGTGCCAGCAGCTTCCTTACCGACAATGAGCAGTTCTTC. The encoded protein is CASSFLTDNEQFF.

This clonotype has a handful of counts. The chain has TRBV28 and TRBJ2-3; 10 bases match TRBD1. Looked up from germline, CDR1 is MDHEN and CDR2 is SYDVKM. The ends lost 2 bases at V and 2 bases at J; junction bases unmatched: 7. This CDR3 contains 17 residues. Written as DNA, the CDR3 is TGTGCCAGCAGTTTAGTGACAGGGGGCTTTAACACAGATACGCAGTATTTT. Translation: CASSLVTGGFNTDTQYF.

Many counts were recorded for this clonotype. The V call is TRBV19, the J call TRBJ2-5; D may be TRBD2 (6 bases). Trimming removed 7 bases at V and 2 bases at J, with 20 bases between. Germline loops: CDR1 LNHDA, CDR2 SQIVND (reference sequence). The CDR3 is 16 amino acids. CDR3 sequence reads: CASTPHGTALQETQYF. The CDR3, as DNA: TGTGCCAGTACCCCACATGGGACTGCCTTGCAAGAGACCCAGTACTTC.

This clonotype was seen more than once but under ten times. This rearrangement joins TRBV27 to TRBJ2-7, with D perhaps matching TRBD2 (6 bases). There are 15 residues in the CDR3. The V gene's germline CDR1 is MNHEY and CDR2 SMNVEV (reference sequence). Trimming left V 3 bases short and J 3 bases short, with 15 bases between. In nucleotides, the CDR3 is TGTGCCAGCAGTTTTCGGGACTTGACCTACTACGAGCAGTACTTC. Its translation is CASSFRDLTYYEQYF.

The CDR3 DNA follows: TGTGCCAGCAGTCCCCTAGGCAATCAGCCCCAGCATTTT. It codes for CASSPLGNQPQHF. This chain connects TRBV27 to TRBJ1-5; D ambiguous. The CDR3 is 13 amino acids. CDR1 is MNHEY, CDR2 SMNVEV, per germline (reference sequence). The V end was cut by 5 bases, the J end by 2 bases, with 7 bases between.

V usage is TRBV6-2 or TRBV6-3 and J usage is TRBJ1-1; D possibly corresponds to TRBD1 (6 bases). Trimming took off 5 bases at V and 11 bases at J, with 18 bases between the two ends. Germline lookup yields CDR1 MNHEY and CDR2 SVGEGT. The CDR3 is made up of 13 amino acids. CDR3 loop: CASSPNVHQGAFF. DNA for the CDR3: TGTGCCAGCAGTCCGAATGTACATCAGGGGGCTTTCTTT.

This chain joins TRBV27 and TRBJ1-2, with unresolved D. The CDR3 has 14 amino acids. The V and J ends lost 0 bases and 4 bases respectively, with 9 bases between them. In germline, CDR1 is MNHEY, CDR2 SMNVEV (reference sequence). CDR3 DNA: TGTGCCAGCAGTTTATCCCGGGTAACCTATGGCTACACCTTC. This codes for CASSLSRVTYGYTF.

The chain joins TRBV4-1 to TRBJ2-7, with 7 bases matching TRBD1. The CDR3 covers 14 residues. Trimming at V came to 2 bases and at J to 1 base, leaving 2 bases not matched to a gene. From germline, CDR1 is MGHRA and CDR2 YSYEKL. The CDR3 protein is CASSQPGQSYEQYF. In nucleotides, the CDR3 is TGCGCCAGCAGCCAACCGGGACAGTCCTACGAGCAGTACTTC.

This clonotype has a count of ten or more. The chain employs TRBV3-1 and TRBJ2-1; TRBD2 matches at 13 bases. Germline CDR1 and CDR2: LGHDT and YNNKEL (reference sequence). V dropped 3 bases and J dropped 9; count of bases not matched to a gene: 8. The CDR3 extends over 16 amino acids. The CDR3 DNA is TGTGCCAGCAGCCACGGACTAGCGGGAGAAGGTAGTGAGCAGTTCTTC. Protein product: CASSHGLAGEGSEQFF.

J is TRBJ2-3 and V is TRBV27; D may be TRBD2 (6 bases). CDR3 length: 15 amino acids. V was trimmed by 3 bases and J by 2 bases, leaving 12 bases between them. Germline V gene lookup returns CDR1 MNHEY and CDR2 SMNVEV (reference sequence). CDR3 region: CASSFSRGPTDTQYF. The CDR3 bases are TGTGCCAGCAGTTTTTCGCGGGGCCCCACAGATACGCAGTATTTT.

This clonotype was found many times. The chain uses TRBV12-3 or TRBV12-4 and TRBJ2-7; 7 nucleotides line up with TRBD2. V lost 5 bases and J lost 0; bases outside the gene matches: 4. This CDR3 spans 14 amino acids. The CDR3 loop is CASSPRDYSYEQYF. The DNA of the CDR3 is TGTGCCAGCAGTCCCCGGGACTACTCCTACGAGCAGTACTTC.

The chain combines TRBV5-6 with TRBJ2-1; perhaps D is TRBD1 or TRBD2 (5 bases each). Trimming removed 6 bases at V and 5 bases at J, with 27 bases between. This CDR3 is 18 amino acids long. CDR1 is SGHDT and CDR2 is YYEEEE in the germline V gene. The CDR3 reads CASTLMRGRATADNEQFF. The CDR3 coding sequence is TGTGCCAGCACACTAATGAGGGGCCGGGCTACGGCGGACAATGAGCAGTTCTTC.